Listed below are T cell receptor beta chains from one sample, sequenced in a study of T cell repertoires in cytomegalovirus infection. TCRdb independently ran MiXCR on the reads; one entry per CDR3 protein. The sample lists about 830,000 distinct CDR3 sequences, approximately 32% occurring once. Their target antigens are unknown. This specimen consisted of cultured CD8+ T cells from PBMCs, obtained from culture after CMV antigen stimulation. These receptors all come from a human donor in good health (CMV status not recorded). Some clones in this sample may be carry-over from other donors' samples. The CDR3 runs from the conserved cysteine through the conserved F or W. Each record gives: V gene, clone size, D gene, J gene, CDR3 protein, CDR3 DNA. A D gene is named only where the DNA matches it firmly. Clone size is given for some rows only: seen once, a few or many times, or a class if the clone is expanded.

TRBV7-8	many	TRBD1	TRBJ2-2	CASSFPSDRAHTGELFF	TGTGCCAGCAGCTTCCCTTCGGACAGGGCGCACACCGGGGAGCTGTTTTTT
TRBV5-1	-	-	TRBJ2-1	CASSLAGSGGNEQFF	TGCGCCAGCAGCTTGGCGGGTAGCGGAGGGAATGAGCAGTTCTTC
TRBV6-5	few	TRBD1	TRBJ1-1	CASSYSGQGRVEAFF	TGTGCCAGCAGTTACTCCGGACAGGGCCGCGTTGAAGCTTTCTTT
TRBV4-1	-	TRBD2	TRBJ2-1	CASSHSAGSGDYEQFF	TGCGCCAGCAGCCACTCGGCGGGTAGCGGGGACTATGAGCAGTTCTTC
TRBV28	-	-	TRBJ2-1	CASSSSRASYNEQFF	TGTGCCAGCAGTTCTAGCCGGGCTTCCTACAATGAGCAGTTCTTC
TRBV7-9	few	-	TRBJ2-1	CASRSKEGRGEQFF	TGTGCCAGCAGATCCAAGGAGGGGCGGGGTGAGCAGTTCTTC
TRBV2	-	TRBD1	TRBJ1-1	CASSFSPDRGPEAFF	TGTGCCAGCAGTTTCTCCCCCGACAGGGGTCCGGAAGCTTTCTTT
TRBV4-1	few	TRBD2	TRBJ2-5	CASSLTSGGGQETQYF	TGCGCCAGCAGCCTGACTAGCGGGGGGGGACAAGAGACCCAGTACTTC
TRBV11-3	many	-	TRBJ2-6	CASSSPSPSGANVLTF	TGTGCCAGCAGCTCCCCAAGTCCCTCTGGGGCCAACGTCCTGACTTTC
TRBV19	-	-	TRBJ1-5	CASSIPWGASNQPQHF	TGTGCCAGTAGTATCCCGTGGGGGGCCAGCAATCAGCCCCAGCATTTT
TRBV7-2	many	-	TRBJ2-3	CASSSKPGSTDTQYF	TGTGCCAGCAGCTCGAAACCGGGGTCCACAGATACGCAGTATTTT
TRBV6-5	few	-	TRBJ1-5	CASSLGQHNQPQHF	TGTGCCAGCAGCCTCGGACAGCACAATCAGCCCCAGCATTTT
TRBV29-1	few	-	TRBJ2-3	CSVDMAGDTQYF	TGCAGCGTTGATATGGCGGGGGATACGCAGTATTTT
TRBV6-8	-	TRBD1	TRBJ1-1	CASSYSIYRGRTEAFF	TGTGCCAGCAGTTACTCCATCTACAGGGGGCGGACTGAAGCTTTCTTT
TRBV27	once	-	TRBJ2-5	CTTSPALKETQYF	TGTACCACCTCGCCGGCCTTAAAAGAGACCCAGTACTTC
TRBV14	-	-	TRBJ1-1	CASSPLAEEAFF	TGTGCCAGCAGCCCTTTAGCGGAGGAAGCTTTCTTT
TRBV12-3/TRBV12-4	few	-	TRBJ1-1	CASSLNGHTEAFF	TGTGCCAGCAGTTTGAACGGACACACTGAAGCTTTCTTT
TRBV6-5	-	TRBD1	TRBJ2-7	CASRKTGAYEQYF	TGTGCCAGCAGGAAGACAGGGGCTTACGAGCAGTACTTC
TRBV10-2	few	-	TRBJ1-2	CASSPTGALSNYGYTF	TGCGCCAGCAGCCCGACAGGTGCCCTTTCTAACTATGGCTACACCTTC
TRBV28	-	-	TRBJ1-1	CASSLSGGQIHEAFF	TGTGCCAGCAGTTTATCCGGGGGGCAGATCCATGAAGCTTTCTTT
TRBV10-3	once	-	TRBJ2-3	CAISGEVDTQYF	TGTGCCATCAGTGGAGAGGTAGATACGCAGTATTTT
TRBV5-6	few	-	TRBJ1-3	CASSPAGLSSGNTIYF	TGTGCCAGCAGCCCGGCAGGGTTGAGCTCTGGAAACACCATATATTTT
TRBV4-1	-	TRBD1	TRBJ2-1	CASSPQQGNEQFF	TGCGCCAGCAGTCCCCAACAGGGGAATGAGCAGTTCTTC
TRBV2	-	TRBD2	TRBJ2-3	CAKASGGRTDTQYF	TGTGCCAAAGCTAGCGGGGGACGCACAGATACGCAGTATTTT
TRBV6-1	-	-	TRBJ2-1	CASSEGNRVAASEQFF	TGTGCCAGCAGTGAAGGAAACAGGGTGGCGGCGAGTGAGCAGTTCTTC
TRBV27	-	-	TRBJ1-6	CASSFGQPPRGVSPLHF	TGTGCCAGCAGTTTCGGGCAGCCCCCTCGGGGGGTTTCACCCCTCCACTTT
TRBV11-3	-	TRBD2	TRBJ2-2	CASSPTGTSGGMTGELFF	TGTGCCAGCAGCCCTACTGGGACTAGCGGGGGGATGACCGGGGAGCTGTTTTTT
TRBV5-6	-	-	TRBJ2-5	CASSSDMDEETQYF	TGTGCCAGCAGCTCCGACATGGATGAAGAGACCCAGTACTTC
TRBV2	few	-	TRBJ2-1	CASRSGKSSYNEQFF	TGTGCCAGCAGAAGCGGAAAGAGCTCCTACAATGAGCAGTTCTTC
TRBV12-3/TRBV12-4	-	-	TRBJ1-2	CASTLLLGGGYGYTF	TGTGCCAGCACCCTACTACTAGGGGGTGGCTATGGCTACACCTTC
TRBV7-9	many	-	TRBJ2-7	CASSRGLHEQYF	TGTGCCAGCAGCCGTGGTCTCCACGAGCAGTACTTC
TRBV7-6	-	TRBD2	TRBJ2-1	CASSPGGLAGGGNEQFF	TGTGCCAGCAGCCCGGGGGGACTAGCGGGGGGGGGCAATGAGCAGTTCTTC
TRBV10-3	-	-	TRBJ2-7	CAISEGRTEQYF	TGTGCCATCAGTGAGGGAAGAACCGAGCAGTACTTC
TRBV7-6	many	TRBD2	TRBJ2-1	CASSFAAGLVLDHEQFF	TGTGCCAGCAGCTTCGCCGCGGGACTAGTCCTCGACCATGAGCAGTTCTTC
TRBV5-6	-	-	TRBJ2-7	CASSLALPGHYEQYF	TGTGCCAGCAGCTTGGCGTTGCCGGGACACTACGAGCAGTACTTC
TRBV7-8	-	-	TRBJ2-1	CASSLGRGIVNEQFF	TGTGCCAGCAGCTTAGGGCGGGGCATTGTCAATGAGCAGTTCTTC
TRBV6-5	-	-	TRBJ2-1	CASSYSEGYEQFF	TGTGCCAGCAGTTACTCGGAGGGGTATGAGCAGTTCTTC
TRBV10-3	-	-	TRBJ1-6	CAIGESPLHF	TGTGCCATCGGCGAATCACCCCTCCACTTT
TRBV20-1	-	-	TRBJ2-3	CSARDLLGRADTQYF	TGCAGTGCTAGAGATTTGTTGGGCCGAGCAGATACGCAGTATTTT
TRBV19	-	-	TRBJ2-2	CASSGGTAGTGELFF	TGTGCCAGTAGTGGGGGGACAGCGGGAACCGGGGAGCTGTTTTTT
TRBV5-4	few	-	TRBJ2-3	CASSLAEAGPTDTQYF	TGTGCCAGCAGCTTGGCCGAGGCCGGTCCCACAGATACGCAGTATTTT
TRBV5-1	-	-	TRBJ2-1	CASSTRPLGGTYNEQFF	TGCGCCAGCAGCACACGACCCCTCGGGGGTACCTACAATGAGCAGTTCTTC
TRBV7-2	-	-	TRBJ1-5	CASSFTVWGNQPQHF	TGTGCCAGCAGCTTCACAGTCTGGGGCAATCAGCCCCAGCATTTT
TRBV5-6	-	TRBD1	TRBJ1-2	CASLPQTGGFGYTF	TGTGCCAGCCTTCCTCAGACAGGGGGATTCGGCTACACCTTC
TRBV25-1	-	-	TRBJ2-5	CASSLRPLGETQYF	TGTGCCAGCAGTCTTCGACCACTGGGAGAGACCCAGTACTTC
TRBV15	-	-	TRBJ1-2	CATSRGEYYGYTF	TGTGCCACCAGCAGAGGAGAATACTATGGCTACACCTTC
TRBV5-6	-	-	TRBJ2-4	CVSSLGTGWTNIQYF	TGTGTCAGCAGCTTGGGAACAGGGTGGACGAACATTCAGTACTTC